This T cell receptor beta chain is from a study of cytotoxic CD8 clonotypes in ibrutinib-treated CLL. This clone appeared a single time. The antigen remains undetermined. Per the germline V gene, CDR1 is SGHVS and CDR2 is FNYEAQ. This CDR3 comprises 12 residues. Trimming took 5 bases from V and 7 from J, leaving 12 bases between them. Overall study results and limits: Baseline clonality, above age-matched healthy donor levels, tracked circulating CD8+ T-cell counts.

Clones were sequenced by immunoSEQ multiplex PCR, and TCRdb holds only the in-frame ones, with some missing. Of 23,000 or so clones in the sample, around 75% were seen once. This clonotype was obtained from a human donor with chronic lymphocytic leukemia. The chain joins TRBV7-6 to TRBJ2-7; no reliable D call. Source: PBMCs, taken after 24 months of ibrutinib treatment. The CDR3 region is CASSVEVWEQYF. The CDR3 coding sequence is TGTGCCAGCAGCGTAGAGGTTTGGGAGCAGTACTTC.